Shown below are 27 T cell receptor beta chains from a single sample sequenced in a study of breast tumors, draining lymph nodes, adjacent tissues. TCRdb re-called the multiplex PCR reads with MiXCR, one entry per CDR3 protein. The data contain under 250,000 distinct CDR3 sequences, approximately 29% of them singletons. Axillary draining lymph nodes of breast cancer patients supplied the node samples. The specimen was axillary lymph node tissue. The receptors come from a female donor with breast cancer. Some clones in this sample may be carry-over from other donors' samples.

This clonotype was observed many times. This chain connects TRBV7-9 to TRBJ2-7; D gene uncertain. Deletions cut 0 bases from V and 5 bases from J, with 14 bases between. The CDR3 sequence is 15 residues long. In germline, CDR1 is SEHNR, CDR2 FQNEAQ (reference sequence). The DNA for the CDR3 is TGTGCCAGCAGCTTAGCGCTGGGTTCTCCGGACGAGCAGTACTTC. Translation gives CASSLALGSPDEQYF.

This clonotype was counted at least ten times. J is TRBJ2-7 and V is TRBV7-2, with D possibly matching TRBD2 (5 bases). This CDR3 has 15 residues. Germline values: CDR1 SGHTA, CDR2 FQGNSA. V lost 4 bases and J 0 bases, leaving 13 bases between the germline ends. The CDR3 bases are TGTGCCAGCAGCTCTCGGACTCGAAGCTCCTACGAGCAGTACTTC. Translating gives CASSSRTRSSYEQYF.

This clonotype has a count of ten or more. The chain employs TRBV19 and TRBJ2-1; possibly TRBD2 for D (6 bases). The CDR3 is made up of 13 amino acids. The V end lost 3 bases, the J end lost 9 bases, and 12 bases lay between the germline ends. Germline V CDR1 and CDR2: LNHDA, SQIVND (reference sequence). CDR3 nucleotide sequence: TGTGCCAGTAGTATTGCCGGGAGCGGTGAGCAGTTCTTC. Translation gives CASSIAGSGEQFF.

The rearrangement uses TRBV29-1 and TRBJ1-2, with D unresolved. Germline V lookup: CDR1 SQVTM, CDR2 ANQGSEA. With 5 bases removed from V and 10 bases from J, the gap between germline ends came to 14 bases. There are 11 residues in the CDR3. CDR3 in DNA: TGCAGCGTTCAGCCCGGGGAAGACTACACCTTC. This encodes CSVQPGEDYTF.

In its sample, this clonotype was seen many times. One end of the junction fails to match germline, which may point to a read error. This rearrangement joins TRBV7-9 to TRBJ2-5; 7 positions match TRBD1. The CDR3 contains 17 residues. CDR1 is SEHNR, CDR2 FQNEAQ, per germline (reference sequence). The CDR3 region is CASSRTLTGIGQEPQYF. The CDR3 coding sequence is TGTGCCAGCAGCCGTACTTTGACAGGGATCGGCCAAGAGCCCCAGTACTTC.

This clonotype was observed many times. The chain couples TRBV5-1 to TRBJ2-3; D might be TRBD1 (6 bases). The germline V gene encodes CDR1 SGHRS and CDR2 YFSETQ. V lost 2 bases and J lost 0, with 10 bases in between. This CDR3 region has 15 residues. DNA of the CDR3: TGCGCCAGCAGCTTTCAGGGGATGAGCACAGATACGCAGTATTTT. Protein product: CASSFQGMSTDTQYF. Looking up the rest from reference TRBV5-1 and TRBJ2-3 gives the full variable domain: KAGVTQTPRYLIKTRGQQVTLSCSPISGHRSVSWYQQTPGQGLQFLFEYFSETQRNKGNFPGRFSGRQFSNSRSEMNVSTLELGDSALYLCASSFQGMSTDTQYFGPGTRLTVL.

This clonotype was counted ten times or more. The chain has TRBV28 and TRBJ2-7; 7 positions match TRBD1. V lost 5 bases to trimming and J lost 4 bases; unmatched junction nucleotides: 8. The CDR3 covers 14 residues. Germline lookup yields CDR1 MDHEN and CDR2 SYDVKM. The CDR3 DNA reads TGTGCCAGCAGTCCTTACAGGGGTAGATACGAGCAGTACTTC. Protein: CASSPYRGRYEQYF.

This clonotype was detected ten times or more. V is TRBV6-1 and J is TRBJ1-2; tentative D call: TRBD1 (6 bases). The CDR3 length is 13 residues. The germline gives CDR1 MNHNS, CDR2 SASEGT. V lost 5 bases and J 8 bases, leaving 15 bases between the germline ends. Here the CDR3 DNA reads TGTGCCAGCAGTCCCGGGGGCGCGGGGGGCTACACCTTC. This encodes CASSPGGAGGYTF.

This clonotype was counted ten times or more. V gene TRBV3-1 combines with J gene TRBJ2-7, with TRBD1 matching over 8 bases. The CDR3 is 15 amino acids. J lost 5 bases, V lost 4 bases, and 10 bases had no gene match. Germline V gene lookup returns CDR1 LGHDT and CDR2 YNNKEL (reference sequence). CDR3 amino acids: CASSLPGGGLNEQYF. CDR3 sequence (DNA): TGTGCCAGCAGCCTCCCAGGGGGCGGCTTGAACGAGCAGTACTTC.

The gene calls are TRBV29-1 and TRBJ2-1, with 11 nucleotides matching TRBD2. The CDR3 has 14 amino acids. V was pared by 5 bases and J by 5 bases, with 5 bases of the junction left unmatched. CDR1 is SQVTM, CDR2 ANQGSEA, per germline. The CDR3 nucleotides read TGCAGCGTTTTTCTAGCGGGAGGTAACAATGAGCAGTTCTTC. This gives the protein CSVFLAGGNNEQFF.

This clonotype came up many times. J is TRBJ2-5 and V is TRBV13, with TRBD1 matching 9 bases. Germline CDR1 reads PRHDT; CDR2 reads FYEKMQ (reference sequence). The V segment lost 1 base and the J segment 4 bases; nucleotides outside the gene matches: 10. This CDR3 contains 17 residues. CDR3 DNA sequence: TGTGCCAGCAGCTTAGTAGACGGGACAGGGATGGCAGAGACCCAGTACTTC. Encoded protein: CASSLVDGTGMAETQYF.

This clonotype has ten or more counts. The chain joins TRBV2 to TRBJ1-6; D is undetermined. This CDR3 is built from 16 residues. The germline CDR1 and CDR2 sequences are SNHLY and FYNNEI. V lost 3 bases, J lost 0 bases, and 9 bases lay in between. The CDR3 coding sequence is TGTGCCAGCAGTGAGGCCGGAGGCTCCTATAATTCACCCCTCCACTTT. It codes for CASSEAGGSYNSPLHF.

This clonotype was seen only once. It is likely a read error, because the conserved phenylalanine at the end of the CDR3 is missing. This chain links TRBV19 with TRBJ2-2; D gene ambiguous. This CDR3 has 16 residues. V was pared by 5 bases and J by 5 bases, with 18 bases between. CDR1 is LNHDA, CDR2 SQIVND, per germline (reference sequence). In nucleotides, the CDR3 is TGTGCCAGTAGTTCGGCCCACTCGGGTCTTACCGGGGAGCTGTTTTCT. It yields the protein CASSSAHSGLTGELFS.

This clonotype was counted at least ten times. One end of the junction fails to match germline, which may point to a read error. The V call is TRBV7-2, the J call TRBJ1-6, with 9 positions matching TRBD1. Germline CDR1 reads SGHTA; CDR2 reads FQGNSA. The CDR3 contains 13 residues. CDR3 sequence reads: CASRLGTGKPLHF. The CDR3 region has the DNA TGTGCCAGCAGATTAGGGACAGGGAAACCCCTCCACTTT.

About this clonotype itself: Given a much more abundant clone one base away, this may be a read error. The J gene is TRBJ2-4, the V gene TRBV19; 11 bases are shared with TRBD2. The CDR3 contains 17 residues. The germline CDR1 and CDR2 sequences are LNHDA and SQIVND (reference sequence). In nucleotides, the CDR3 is TGTGCCAGTAGTATCCATAATAGCGGGAGGGACAAAAACATTCAGTCCTTC. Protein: CASSIHNSGRDKNIQSF.

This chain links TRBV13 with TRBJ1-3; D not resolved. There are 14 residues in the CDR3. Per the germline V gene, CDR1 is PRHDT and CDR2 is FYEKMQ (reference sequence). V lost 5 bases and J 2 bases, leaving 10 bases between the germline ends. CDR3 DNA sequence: TGTGCCAGCAGCCCGGCGGGGACTGGAAACACCATATATTTT. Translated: CASSPAGTGNTIYF.

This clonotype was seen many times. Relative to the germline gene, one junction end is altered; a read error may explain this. CDR3 sequence reads: CASLPRRTNGETQYF. The CDR3 region has the DNA TGTGCCAGCTTACCACGGAGGACTAACGGAGAGACCCAGTACTTC. The genes are TRBV18 and TRBJ2-5; tentative D call: TRBD2 (6 bases). The CDR3 is 15 residues long. Germline values: CDR1 KGHSH, CDR2 LQKENI. Complete variable domain (other parts from reference TRBV18 and TRBJ2-5): NAGVMQNPRHLVRRRGQEARLRCSPMKGHSHVYWYRQLPEEGLKFMVYLQKENIIDESGMPKERFSAEFPKEGPSILRIQQVVRGDSAAYFCASLPRRTNGETQYFGPGTRLLVL.

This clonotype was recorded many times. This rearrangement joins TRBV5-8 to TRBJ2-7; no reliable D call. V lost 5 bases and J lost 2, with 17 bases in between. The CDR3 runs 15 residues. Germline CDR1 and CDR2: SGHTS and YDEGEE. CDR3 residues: CASRPTVGATYEQYF. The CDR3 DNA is TGTGCCAGCAGACCTACCGTTGGTGCCACCTACGAGCAGTACTTC.

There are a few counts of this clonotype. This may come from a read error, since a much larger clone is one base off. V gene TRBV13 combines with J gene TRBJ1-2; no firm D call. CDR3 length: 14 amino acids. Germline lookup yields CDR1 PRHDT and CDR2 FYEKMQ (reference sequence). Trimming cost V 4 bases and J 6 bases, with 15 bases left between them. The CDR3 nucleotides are TGTGCCAGCAGCTCACTCGGGTTATCGGATGGCTACACCTTC. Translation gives CASSSLGLSDGYTF.

The CDR3 loop is CASSLERGSEQYF. DNA for the CDR3: TGTGCCAGCAGCTTGGAGAGAGGGTCCGAGCAGTACTTC. The chain combines TRBV5-4 with TRBJ2-7; maybe TRBD2 (5 bases). Trimming took 0 bases from V and 6 from J, leaving 10 bases between them. This CDR3 comprises 13 residues. The V gene's germline CDR1 is SGHNT and CDR2 YYREEE (reference sequence).

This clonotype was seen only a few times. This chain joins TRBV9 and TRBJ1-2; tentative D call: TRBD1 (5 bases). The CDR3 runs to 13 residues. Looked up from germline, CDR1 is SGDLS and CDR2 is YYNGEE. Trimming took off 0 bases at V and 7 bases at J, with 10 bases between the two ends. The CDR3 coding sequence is TGTGCCAGCAGCGTAGAGGGGCATGCTGGCTACACCTTC. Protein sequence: CASSVEGHAGYTF.

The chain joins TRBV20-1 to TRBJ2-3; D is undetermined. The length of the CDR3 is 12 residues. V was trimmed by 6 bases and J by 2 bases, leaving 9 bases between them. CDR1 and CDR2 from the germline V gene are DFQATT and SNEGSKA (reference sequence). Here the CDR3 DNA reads TGCAGTGCCGCGGACCACACAGATACGCAGTATTTT. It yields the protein CSAADHTDTQYF.

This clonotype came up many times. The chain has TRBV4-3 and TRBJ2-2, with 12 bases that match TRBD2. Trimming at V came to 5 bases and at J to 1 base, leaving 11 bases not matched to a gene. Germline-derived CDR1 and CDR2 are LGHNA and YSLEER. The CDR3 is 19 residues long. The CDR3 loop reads CASSYLLLTSGRNTGELFF. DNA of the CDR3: TGCGCCAGCAGCTATCTTCTTTTGACTAGCGGGAGGAACACCGGGGAGCTGTTTTTT.

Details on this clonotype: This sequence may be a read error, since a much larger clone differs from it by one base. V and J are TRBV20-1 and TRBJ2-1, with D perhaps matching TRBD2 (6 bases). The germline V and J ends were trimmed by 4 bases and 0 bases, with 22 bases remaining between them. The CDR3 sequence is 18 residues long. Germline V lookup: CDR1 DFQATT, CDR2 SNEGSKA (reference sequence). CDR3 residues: CSAKESGSWASSYNEQFF. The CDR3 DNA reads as TGCAGTGCTAAGGAGAGCGGGTCCTGGGCTAGCTCCTACAATGAGCAGTTCTTC.

CDR3 protein: CSLSKGSSSYNEQFF. The CDR3 DNA follows: TGCAGCTTGTCGAAGGGGAGCAGCTCCTACAATGAGCAGTTCTTC. The chain is built from TRBV29-1 and TRBJ2-1; D possibly matches TRBD1 or TRBD2 (5 bases each). CDR1 and CDR2 (germline): SQVTM, ANQGSEA. Trimming shortened V by 8 bases and J by 0 bases, and 17 bases separated the two germline ends. The CDR3 consists of 15 residues.

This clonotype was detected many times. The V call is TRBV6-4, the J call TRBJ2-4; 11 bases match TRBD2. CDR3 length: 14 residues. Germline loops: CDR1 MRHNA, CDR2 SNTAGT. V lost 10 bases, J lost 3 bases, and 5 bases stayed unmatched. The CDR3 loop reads CAIRLAGSKNIQYF. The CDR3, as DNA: TGTGCCATCCGACTAGCGGGAAGCAAAAACATTCAGTACTTC.

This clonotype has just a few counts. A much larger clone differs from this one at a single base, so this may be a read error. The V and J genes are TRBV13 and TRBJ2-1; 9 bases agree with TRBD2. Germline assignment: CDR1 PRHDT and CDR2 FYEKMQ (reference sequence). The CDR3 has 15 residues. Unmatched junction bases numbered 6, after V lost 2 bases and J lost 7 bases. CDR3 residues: CASSLRPSGTNEQFF. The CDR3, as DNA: TGTGCCAGCAGCTTACGCCCTAGCGGGACGAATGAGCAGTTCTTC.